These 8 T cell receptor beta chains originate from one sample sequenced in a study of beta chain features in type 1 diabetes. Study results and limitations: For Type 1 diabetes patients, all four CD4+ subsets carried TCRB CDR3s that were moderately but significantly shorter.

These receptors have no identified antigens. Expressed TCRB transcripts were sequenced after all isolated RNA was converted to cDNA. The assay was immunoSEQ multiplex PCR, and TCRdb's table has in-frame clones only and misses some. Of 100,000 to 150,000 clones listed, 15% to 20% are singletons. The material sequenced was central memory CD4+ T cells from blood. These TCRs come from a man aged 18-30 years with type 1 diabetes.

This chain connects TRBV5-4 to TRBJ2-3; D assignment may be TRBD1 or TRBD2 (6 bases each). This CDR3 has 14 residues. The germline gives CDR1 SGHNT, CDR2 YYREEE (reference sequence). V lost 0 bases and J 6 bases, leaving 11 bases between the germline ends. The CDR3 is CASSLEGGRDTQYF. The CDR3 nucleotides read TGTGCCAGCAGCTTGGAGGGGGGAAGGGATACGCAGTATTTT.

The chain recombines TRBV7-2 with TRBJ2-1, with unresolved D. The CDR3 extends over 17 amino acids. With 1 base removed from V and 1 base from J, the gap between germline ends came to 14 bases. Germline V CDR1 and CDR2: SGHTA, FQGNSA. The CDR3 loop reads CASSLGGGPRSYNEQFF. Written as DNA, the CDR3 is TGTGCCAGCAGCTTAGGAGGCGGCCCCAGGTCCTACAATGAGCAGTTCTTC.

The genes are TRBV18 and TRBJ2-1; D unclear. The CDR3 has 14 amino acids. Per germline, CDR1 KGHSH and CDR2 LQKENI. Between the trimmed V and J ends, which lost 3 bases and 7 bases, there was a span of 13 bases. The CDR3 is CASSPPPEFNEQFF. The CDR3 nucleotides are TGTGCCAGCTCACCCCCCCCTGAATTTAATGAGCAGTTCTTC.

The CDR3 region has the DNA TGTGCCAGCAGCTTAGGGCGCCTAGCGGGGTTCTTCACAGATACGCAGTATTTT. Its protein product is CASSLGRLAGFFTDTQYF. The chain joins TRBV11-2 to TRBJ2-3, with TRBD2 identical over 9 bases. The CDR3 spans 18 residues. Germline CDR1 is SGHAT and CDR2 is FQNNGV. J was trimmed by 2 bases and V by 1 base; bases with no gene match: 10.

In its sample, this clone was seen a few times. The rearrangement joins TRBV28 to TRBJ2-1, with a weak D call TRBD2 (6 bases). Germline values: CDR1 MDHEN, CDR2 SYDVKM. The V end was cut by 5 bases, the J end by 7 bases, with 12 bases between. There are 13 residues in the CDR3. Here the CDR3 DNA reads TGTGCCAGCAGTCAGGGACTCTTTAATGAGCAGTTCTTC. This encodes CASSQGLFNEQFF.

This clone was observed a few times. The gene calls are TRBV5-1 and TRBJ2-4, with D perhaps TRBD1 (7 bases). Germline CDR1 and CDR2: SGHRS and YFSETQ. The CDR3 is made up of 14 amino acids. V lost 4 bases to trimming and J lost 9 bases, with 17 bases between them. In DNA, the CDR3 is TGCGCCAGCAGCCCAGGTGACAGGGAGGCCATTCAGTACTTC. This sequence encodes CASSPGDREAIQYF.

This clone was picked up a small number of times. The rearrangement links TRBV7-2 to TRBJ2-4, with 9 bases aligning to TRBD1. This CDR3 contains 18 residues. Per the germline V gene, CDR1 is SGHTA and CDR2 is FQGNSA. J lost 3 bases, V lost 4 bases, and 13 bases had no gene match. CDR3 protein: CASSSSPYRGRGKNIQYF. CDR3 DNA: TGTGCCAGCAGCTCTAGCCCCTACAGGGGGCGAGGCAAAAACATTCAGTACTTC. Filled out from reference TRBV7-2 and TRBJ2-4, the complete variable domain reads GAGVSQSPSNKVTEKGKDVELRCDPISGHTALYWYRQSLGQGLEFLIYFQGNSAPDKSGLPSDRFSAERTGGSVSTLTIQRTQQEDSAVYLCASSSSPYRGRGKNIQYFGAGTRLSVL.

This clone was counted between two and nine times. The chain uses TRBV13 and TRBJ1-1, with a possible D match to TRBD1 (6 bases). The CDR3 has 15 residues. The V end lost 1 base, the J end lost 1 base, and 10 bases lay between the germline ends. Germline lookup yields CDR1 PRHDT and CDR2 FYEKMQ (reference sequence). The CDR3 region is CASSLEGQSNTEAFF. CDR3 sequence (DNA): TGTGCCAGCAGCTTAGAGGGACAATCGAACACTGAAGCTTTCTTT.